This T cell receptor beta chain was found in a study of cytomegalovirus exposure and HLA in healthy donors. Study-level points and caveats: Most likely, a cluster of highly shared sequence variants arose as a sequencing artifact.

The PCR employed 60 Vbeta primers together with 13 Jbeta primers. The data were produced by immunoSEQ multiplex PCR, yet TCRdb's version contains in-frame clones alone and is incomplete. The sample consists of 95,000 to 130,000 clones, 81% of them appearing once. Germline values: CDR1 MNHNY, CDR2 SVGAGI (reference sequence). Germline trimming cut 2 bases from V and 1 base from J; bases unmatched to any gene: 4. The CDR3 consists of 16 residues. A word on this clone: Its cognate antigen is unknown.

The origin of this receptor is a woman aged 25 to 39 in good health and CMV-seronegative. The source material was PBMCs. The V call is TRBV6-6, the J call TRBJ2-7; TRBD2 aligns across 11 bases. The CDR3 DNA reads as TGTGCCAGCAGTTACGCGACTAGCGGGAATTCCTACGAGCAGTACTTC. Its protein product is CASSYATSGNSYEQYF.